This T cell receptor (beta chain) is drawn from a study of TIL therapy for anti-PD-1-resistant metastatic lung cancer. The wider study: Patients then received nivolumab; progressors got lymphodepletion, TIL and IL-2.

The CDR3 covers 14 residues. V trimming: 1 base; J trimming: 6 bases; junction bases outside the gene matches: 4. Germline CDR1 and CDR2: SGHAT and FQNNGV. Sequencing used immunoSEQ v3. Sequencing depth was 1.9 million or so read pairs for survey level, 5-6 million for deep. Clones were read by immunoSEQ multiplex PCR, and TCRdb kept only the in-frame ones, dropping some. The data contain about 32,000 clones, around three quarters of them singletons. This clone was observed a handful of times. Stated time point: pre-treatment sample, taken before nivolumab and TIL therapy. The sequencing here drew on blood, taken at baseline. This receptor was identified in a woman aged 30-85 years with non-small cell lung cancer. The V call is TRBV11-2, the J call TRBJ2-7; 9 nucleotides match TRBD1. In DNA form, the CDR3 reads TGTGCCAGCAGCTTAGGGACAGGGGTTCGCGAGCAGTACTTC. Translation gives CASSLGTGVREQYF.